A selection of T cell receptor beta chains follows, all from one sample in a study of T cell responses to AZD1222 COVID-19 vaccine. Profiling relied on immunoSEQ multiplex PCR, and the TCRdb table lists in-frame clones only, not all of them. The sample carries some 160,000 clones, around nine tenths recorded once. The specimen comprised peripheral blood, sampled 28 days after the second AZD1222 dose. The receptors shown here come from an adult who received the AZD1222 COVID-19 vaccine. The CDR3 runs from the conserved cysteine through the conserved F or W. The order of the fields is CDR3 DNA, CDR3 protein, D gene, clone size, V gene, J gene. D genes are given only for firm matches. Expanded clones are given a class, and other clones once, few, many or no size at all.

cdr3_nt: TGCGCCAGCAGCCAAGGCCGGACAGGGGGCTTCAACTATGGCTACACCTTC
cdr3_aa: CASSQGRTGGFNYGYTF
d_call: TRBD1
clone_size: .
v_call: TRBV4-3
j_call: TRBJ1-2

cdr3_nt: TGCAGTGCTAGCGGGACAGATACGCAGTATTTT
cdr3_aa: CSASGTDTQYF
d_call: .
clone_size: .
v_call: TRBV20-1
j_call: TRBJ2-3

cdr3_nt: TGTGCCAGCAGTTCTATCTCTACCCGCGGGGAGCTGTTTTTT
cdr3_aa: CASSSISTRGELFF
d_call: .
clone_size: .
v_call: TRBV27
j_call: TRBJ2-2

cdr3_nt: TGTGCCAGCAGCGTAGGCGGGGGAGAGAGAGGCTACACCTTC
cdr3_aa: CASSVGGGERGYTF
d_call: .
clone_size: .
v_call: TRBV9
j_call: TRBJ1-2

cdr3_nt: TGCGCCAGCGGGGAGACAGGGGGCGGCTATGGCTACACCTTC
cdr3_aa: CASGETGGGYGYTF
d_call: TRBD1
clone_size: .
v_call: TRBV5-1
j_call: TRBJ1-2

cdr3_nt: TGTGCCAGCAGCAAAGAACAAGGCCCCACCTGTCATAACTATGGCTACACCTTC
cdr3_aa: CASSKEQGPTCHNYGYTF
d_call: .
clone_size: .
v_call: TRBV21-1
j_call: TRBJ1-2

cdr3_nt: TGTGCCAGCAGAACATCGGGACAGGGGCGCTACGAGCAGTACTTC
cdr3_aa: CASRTSGQGRYEQYF
d_call: TRBD1
clone_size: few
v_call: TRBV6-5
j_call: TRBJ2-7

cdr3_nt: TGTGCCAGCTCACCATCTTTTTCGGTGGAGGGTGAGCAGTTCTTC
cdr3_aa: CASSPSFSVEGEQFF
d_call: .
clone_size: .
v_call: TRBV18
j_call: TRBJ2-1

cdr3_nt: TGTGCCAGCAGTGAAATAGGGACAGGGGGCGGCCACGAGCAGTACTTC
cdr3_aa: CASSEIGTGGGHEQYF
d_call: TRBD1
clone_size: .
v_call: TRBV25-1
j_call: TRBJ2-7

cdr3_nt: TGTGCCAGCAGCCCAAATCGTGGGGCAGGGAAGACCTACGAGCAGTACTTC
cdr3_aa: CASSPNRGAGKTYEQYF
d_call: .
clone_size: .
v_call: TRBV11-2
j_call: TRBJ2-7

cdr3_nt: TGTGCCAGCAGCCCCTGGGGACTAGCGGGCACCTACAATGAGCAGTTCTTC
cdr3_aa: CASSPWGLAGTYNEQFF
d_call: TRBD2
clone_size: few
v_call: TRBV7-9
j_call: TRBJ2-1

cdr3_nt: TGTGCCAGCAGCCTCTCAAGGAACATTCAGTACTTC
cdr3_aa: CASSLSRNIQYF
d_call: .
clone_size: few
v_call: TRBV3-1/TRBV3-2
j_call: TRBJ2-4

cdr3_nt: TGTGCCAGTAGTACCTCAGGACTAGCGGGGGTTTACGAGCAGTACTTC
cdr3_aa: CASSTSGLAGVYEQYF
d_call: TRBD2
clone_size: .
v_call: TRBV19
j_call: TRBJ2-7

cdr3_nt: TGCGCCAGCAGCGGAACGGGGGGGCTGACAACAGATACGCAGTATTTT
cdr3_aa: CASSGTGGLTTDTQYF
d_call: TRBD2
clone_size: .
v_call: TRBV5-1
j_call: TRBJ2-3

cdr3_nt: TGTGCCAGCAAGAGGGGTTACTCCTACGAGCAGTACTTC
cdr3_aa: CASKRGYSYEQYF
d_call: .
clone_size: .
v_call: TRBV6-5
j_call: TRBJ2-7